These 12 T cell receptor beta chains originate from one sample sequenced in a study of cytomegalovirus exposure and HLA in healthy donors. Both 60 Vbeta primers and 13 Jbeta primers went into the PCR. Sequencing used immunoSEQ multiplex PCR; TCRdb keeps in-frame clones, though not all of them. The sample includes 70,000 to 100,000 clones, approximately 80% of them seen just once. The specimen sequenced was PBMCs. Source of these receptors: a man in his fifties or sixties in good health and CMV-seropositive.

The rearrangement joins TRBV11-3 to TRBJ2-7; possible D gene TRBD1, 5 bases. The germline V gene encodes CDR1 SGHNT and CDR2 YENEEA. The CDR3 loop spans 15 amino acids. Between the trimmed V and J ends, which lost 3 bases and 3 bases, there was a span of 15 bases. CDR3: CASSFRPGHGYEQYF. The CDR3, as DNA: TGTGCCAGCAGCTTCCGCCCCGGACATGGCTACGAGCAGTACTTC.

This chain links TRBV6-5 with TRBJ1-5; D gene unclear. Germline CDR1 and CDR2: MNHEY and SVGAGI. This CDR3 spans 14 amino acids. V was shortened by 5 bases and J by 5 bases, with 13 bases between the two germline ends. The CDR3 sequence is CASSLLPRDQPQHF. DNA of the CDR3: TGTGCCAGCAGTCTTCTACCTCGAGATCAGCCCCAGCATTTT.

This chain uses TRBV27 with TRBJ1-5; tentative D call: TRBD1 (6 bases). Trimming took off 6 bases at V and 3 bases at J, with 12 bases between the two ends. Germline CDR1 and CDR2: MNHEY and SMNVEV (reference sequence). The CDR3 length is 14 residues. CDR3 sequence: CASRYRDDNQPQHF. In nucleotides, the CDR3 is TGTGCCAGCAGGTACAGGGATGACAATCAGCCCCAGCATTTT.

The rearrangement joins TRBV5-1 to TRBJ1-4, with a possible D match to TRBD1 (5 bases). The CDR3 has 13 residues. V lost 4 bases, J lost 8 bases, and 12 bases lay in between. CDR1 SGHRS and CDR2 YFSETQ come from the germline V gene. DNA of the CDR3: TGCGCCAGCAGCCTGCAGGGTGGCGAAAAACTGTTTTTT. Translation gives CASSLQGGEKLFF. The variable domain in full, with the rest retrieved from reference TRBV5-1 and TRBJ1-4, is KAGVTQTPRYLIKTRGQQVTLSCSPISGHRSVSWYQQTPGQGLQFLFEYFSETQRNKGNFPGRFSGRQFSNSRSEMNVSTLELGDSALYLCASSLQGGEKLFFGSGTQLSVL.

This rearrangement joins TRBV30 to TRBJ1-3, with D possibly being TRBD1 (6 bases). CDR1 is GTSNPN and CDR2 is SVGIG in the germline V gene (reference sequence). The length of the CDR3 is 13 residues. The V end lost 2 bases, the J end lost 4 bases, and 9 bases lay between the germline ends. CDR3: CAWSSGGGNTIYF. Written as DNA, the CDR3 is TGTGCCTGGAGTTCGGGGGGCGGAAACACCATATATTTT.

The CDR3 sequence: CAWKESVQYF. The CDR3 region has the DNA TGTGCCTGGAAGGAGAGTGTGCAGTACTTC. The V gene is TRBV30, the J gene TRBJ2-7; D remains ambiguous. Per germline, CDR1 GTSNPN and CDR2 SVGIG (reference sequence). With 4 bases removed from V and 9 bases from J, the gap between germline ends came to 10 bases. CDR3 size: 10 residues.

The chain is built from TRBV27 and TRBJ1-2; 7 bases are shared with TRBD1. The CDR3 spans 14 residues. CDR1 is MNHEY, CDR2 SMNVEV, per germline (reference sequence). Trimming removed 3 bases from V and 4 bases from J; junction bases left unmatched: 5. CDR3 amino acids: CASSFTGTAYGYTF. The CDR3 coding sequence is TGTGCCAGCAGTTTCACTGGGACAGCCTATGGCTACACCTTC.

The chain joins TRBV9 to TRBJ2-1; D uncertain. The CDR3 is 14 residues long. Per the germline V gene, CDR1 is SGDLS and CDR2 is YYNGEE. V was trimmed by 4 bases and J by 9 bases, leaving 17 bases between them. Written as DNA, the CDR3 is TGTGCCAGCAGCCCTTCTATGGTCTCGGGTGAGCAGTTCTTC. Protein product: CASSPSMVSGEQFF.

The chain carries TRBV5-1 and TRBJ2-5; 7 nucleotides align to TRBD2. Germline V gene data show CDR1 as SGHRS and CDR2 as YFSETQ. V shed 5 bases, J shed 0 bases, and the junction held 22 bases outside the gene matches. The CDR3 has 20 residues. This CDR3 is CASRPLPGLMHSRYQETQYF. The CDR3 bases are TGCGCCAGCAGACCCCTTCCGGGACTAATGCACTCGAGGTACCAAGAGACCCAGTACTTC.

V is TRBV4-2 and J is TRBJ2-3; 11 bases line up with TRBD2. The length of the CDR3 is 16 residues. V was clipped by 2 bases and J by 2 bases; unmatched bases: 3. Germline V lookup: CDR1 LGHNA, CDR2 YNFKEQ. CDR3 sequence (DNA): TGTGCCAGCAGCCAACCACTAGCGGGGGACACAGATACGCAGTATTTT. It specifies CASSQPLAGDTDTQYF.

This clone was counted a single time. The V gene is TRBV2, the J gene TRBJ2-6, with D perhaps TRBD2 (6 bases). Trimming took off 3 bases at V and 2 bases at J, with 8 bases between the two ends. There are 15 residues in the CDR3. Germline V gives CDR1 SNHLY, CDR2 FYNNEI. The CDR3 nucleotides are TGTGCCAGCAGTGAGGGGGGTGCTGGGGCCAACGTCCTGACTTTC. It codes for CASSEGGAGANVLTF.

The V and J genes are TRBV29-1 and TRBJ2-7; TRBD2 agrees at 11 bases. The germline V gene encodes CDR1 SQVTM and CDR2 ANQGSEA. The CDR3 length is 16 residues. Trimming took 5 bases from V and 1 from J; bases not matched to a gene: 10. This CDR3 is CSVRGLRLAGSYEQYF. Written as DNA, the CDR3 is TGCAGCGTTCGGGGGCTTCGACTAGCGGGATCCTACGAGCAGTACTTC.